A single T cell receptor beta chain is shown here with its context. Its antigen remains unknown. With 60 Vbeta and 13 Jbeta primers, the PCR was carried out. Method: immunoSEQ multiplex PCR; TCRdb's copy keeps in-frame clones and lacks some. The sample is made up of about 210,000 clones, and the top ten hold more than 0.75% of it. Germline lookup yields CDR1 SGHVS and CDR2 FQNEAQ. The V end was cut by 5 bases, the J end by 2 bases, with 14 bases between. This CDR3 spans 15 amino acids. The data derive from a study of cytomegalovirus exposure and HLA in healthy donors. Study-wide points: In a later analysis, at a false discovery rate of 0.05, 16,951 TCR beta sequences were associated with HLA alleles.

Those who donated were healthy bone marrow donors. Sequencing was carried out using PBMCs. V gene TRBV7-8 combines with J gene TRBJ2-3; possibly TRBD2 for D (6 bases). The sequence was obtained from a woman aged 30 to 39 in good health and CMV-seropositive. CDR3 nucleotide sequence: TGTGCCAGCAGCCCGGGGGTACCCGACACAGATACGCAGTATTTT. It yields the protein CASSPGVPDTDTQYF.